One sample yielded the 27 T cell receptor beta chains listed below, sequenced in a study of blood T cell repertoires in COVID-19. TCRdb's table, derived via immunoSEQ multiplex PCR, lists solely in-frame clones and lacks some. The sample contains approximately 240,000 clones, about 79% of which appear only once. Sequences were obtained from PBMCs or T cells enriched from blood (not recorded which). The receptors derive from a woman in her thirties or forties with acute COVID-19.

A single count supports this clone. The chain uses TRBV5-4 and TRBJ1-2; TRBD1 aligns across 7 bases. The V gene end was trimmed by 0 bases and the J gene end by 6 bases; junction bases not matched to a gene: 5. Looked up from germline, CDR1 is SGHNT and CDR2 is YYREEE (reference sequence). CDR3 length: 14 residues. CDR3 region: CASSLDAGGDGYTF. As DNA, the CDR3 is TGTGCCAGCAGCTTGGATGCAGGGGGAGATGGCTACACCTTC.

The V gene is TRBV24-1, the J gene TRBJ1-2; possible D gene TRBD1, 6 bases. Germline lookup yields CDR1 KGHDR and CDR2 SFDVKD. The CDR3 runs to 12 residues. Trimming pared 7 bases from V and 8 bases from J, leaving 13 bases between. In DNA, the CDR3 is TGTGCCACCAGCCAACAGGGTAGCGGCTACACCTTC. It specifies CATSQQGSGYTF.

J is TRBJ1-3 and V is TRBV29-1; TRBD1 is a possible D gene (6 bases). The CDR3 runs 15 residues. V lost 7 bases, J lost 0 bases, and 16 bases lay in between. The V gene's germline CDR1 is SQVTM and CDR2 ANQGSEA. The CDR3 loop is CSAAQGSSSGNTIYF. As DNA, the CDR3 is TGCAGCGCGGCGCAGGGGTCGAGCTCTGGAAACACCATATATTTT.

The chain links TRBV7-3 to TRBJ2-7, with D possibly TRBD1 on 5 matching bases. CDR3 length: 13 amino acids. V was shortened by 2 bases and J by 6 bases, with 11 bases between the two germline ends. The germline V gene encodes CDR1 SGHTA and CDR2 FQGTGA. CDR3 protein: CASSLGQGREQYF. Here the CDR3 DNA reads TGTGCCAGCAGCTTAGGCCAGGGCCGCGAGCAGTACTTC. Using reference TRBV7-3 and TRBJ2-7 for the parts outside the CDR3, the full variable domain is GAGVSQTPSNKVTEKGKYVELRCDPISGHTALYWYRQSLGQGPEFLIYFQGTGAADDSGLPNDRFFAVRPEGSVSTLKIQRTERGDSAVYLCASSLGQGREQYFGPGTRLTVT.

The J gene is TRBJ2-3, the V gene TRBV7-3; D may be TRBD2 (7 bases). Trimming took 2 bases from V and 1 from J, leaving 13 bases between them. CDR1 SGHTA and CDR2 FQGTGA come from the germline V gene. The CDR3 is 16 residues long. CDR3 in DNA: TGTGCCAGCAGCTTAGTAGGGGGGGCGGGCACAGATACGCAGTATTTT. It yields the protein CASSLVGGAGTDTQYF.

The genes are TRBV24-1 and TRBJ1-3, with D uncertain. Germline V gene sequence: CDR1 KGHDR, CDR2 SFDVKD. Trimming pared 2 bases from V and 0 bases from J, leaving 13 bases between. The CDR3 is 17 amino acids. CDR3 coding DNA: TGTGCCACCAGTGATTCTGGCCCATCAGTCTCTGGAAACACCATATATTTT. Residues: CATSDSGPSVSGNTIYF.

The V gene is TRBV5-5, the J gene TRBJ1-2; 9 bases agree with TRBD1. The V gene end was trimmed by 4 bases and the J gene end by 2 bases; junction bases not matched to a gene: 6. Germline-derived CDR1 and CDR2 are SGHKS and YYEKEE (reference sequence). This CDR3 has 15 amino acids. The CDR3 DNA sequence: TGTGCCAGCAGCCCGGGGACAGGGACCAACTATGGCTACACCTTC. It encodes CASSPGTGTNYGYTF.

The chain recombines TRBV7-9 with TRBJ1-4; D gene uncertain. The CDR3 has 15 amino acids. The germline CDR1 and CDR2 sequences are SEHNR and FQNEAQ (reference sequence). Trimming pared 1 base from V and 5 bases from J, leaving 11 bases between. The CDR3 DNA is TGTGCCAGCAGCTTAGAGGAGGGAGGGAATGAAAAACTGTTTTTT. Translation gives CASSLEEGGNEKLFF.

The V and J genes are TRBV9 and TRBJ2-3; D remains unclear. Deletions cut 0 bases from V and 4 bases from J, with 6 bases between. The CDR3 sequence is 13 residues long. Germline lookup yields CDR1 SGDLS and CDR2 YYNGEE. CDR3 coding DNA: TGTGCCAGCAGCGTAGGGCAGTCAGATACGCAGTATTTT. Its translation: CASSVGQSDTQYF. The variable domain in full, completed from reference TRBV9 and TRBJ2-3, reads DSGVTQTPKHLITATGQRVTLRCSPRSGDLSVYWYQQSLDQGLQFLIQYYNGEERAKGNILERFSAQQFPDLHSELNLSSLELGDSALYFCASSVGQSDTQYFGPGTRLTVL.

This chain links TRBV5-6 with TRBJ1-6, with TRBD1 matching 7 bases. Germline-derived CDR1 and CDR2 are SGHDT and YYEEEE. V lost 2 bases to trimming and J lost 8 bases; unmatched junction nucleotides: 4. This CDR3 spans 14 amino acids. This CDR3 is CASSFGRGDSPLHF. In DNA form, the CDR3 reads TGTGCCAGCAGCTTCGGCAGGGGGGATTCACCCCTCCACTTT.

The J gene is TRBJ1-6, the V gene TRBV9; 12 nucleotides match TRBD1. Germline V lookup: CDR1 SGDLS, CDR2 YYNGEE. The CDR3 runs to 18 residues. Trimming took 4 bases from V and 9 from J; bases not matched to a gene: 14. CDR3 sequence: CASSNRDRGPGGLSPLHF. The CDR3, as DNA: TGTGCCAGCAGCAACCGGGACAGGGGGCCGGGTGGTCTTTCACCCCTCCACTTT.

This clone has just one count. The CDR3 DNA is TGTGCCAGCAAAGCGGGGGGTCTCACCGGGGAGCTGTTTTTT. Its translation is CASKAGGLTGELFF. This rearrangement joins TRBV6-5 to TRBJ2-2; 9 nucleotides match TRBD2. Trimming took 7 bases from V and 4 from J; bases not matched to a gene: 4. This CDR3 has 14 residues. Germline-derived CDR1 and CDR2 are MNHEY and SVGAGI.

The gene calls are TRBV24-1 and TRBJ2-2; 9 nucleotides align to TRBD2. This CDR3 region has 17 residues. V gave up 5 bases and J gave up 1 base; unmatched junction bases: 7. Per the germline V gene, CDR1 is KGHDR and CDR2 is SFDVKD. CDR3 sequence reads: CATSGRSGRLNTGELFF. As DNA, the CDR3 is TGTGCCACCAGTGGAAGAAGCGGGAGGTTGAACACCGGGGAGCTGTTTTTT.

CDR3 nucleotide sequence: TGTGCCAGCAGCTTAAGTGGCTGGGGAGGACTTTATGGCTACACCTTC. Translating it yields CASSLSGWGGLYGYTF. J is TRBJ1-2 and V is TRBV13; D not resolved. The CDR3 consists of 16 residues. Looked up from germline, CDR1 is PRHDT and CDR2 is FYEKMQ (reference sequence). Trimming cost V 2 bases and J 5 bases, with 18 bases left between them.

The rearrangement links TRBV9 to TRBJ2-7; the match to TRBD2 covers 12 bases. With V trimmed by 3 bases and J by 5 bases, 6 bases remained unmatched. The length of the CDR3 is 15 residues. Germline V gene sequence: CDR1 SGDLS, CDR2 YYNGEE. The CDR3 DNA reads TGTGCCAGCAGCGGATCTAGCGGGAGGGCTAACGAGCAGTACTTC. Amino acid sequence: CASSGSSGRANEQYF.

The chain is built from TRBV19 and TRBJ2-3; TRBD2 agrees at 9 bases. V shed 6 bases and J 3 bases; nucleotides not matched to a gene: 4. This CDR3 is built from 14 residues. CDR1 is LNHDA and CDR2 is SQIVND in the germline V gene (reference sequence). In DNA, the CDR3 is TGTGCCAGTAGAGGGACTAGCCGGACAGATACGCAGTATTTT. This encodes CASRGTSRTDTQYF. Together with reference TRBV19 and TRBJ2-3, the CDR3 gives the full variable domain: DGGITQSPKYLFRKEGQNVTLSCEQNLNHDAMYWYRQDPGQGLRLIYYSQIVNDFQKGDIAEGYSVSREKKESFPLTVTSAQKNPTAFYLCASRGTSRTDTQYFGPGTRLTVL.

J is TRBJ2-5 and V is TRBV30, with TRBD1 identical over 7 bases. The CDR3 has 14 residues. Trimming took 3 bases from V and 3 from J; bases not matched to a gene: 7. Germline-derived CDR1 and CDR2 are GTSNPN and SVGIG (reference sequence). CDR3 loop: CAWRLTGSKETQYF. The CDR3 DNA is TGTGCCTGGAGACTGACAGGGTCAAAAGAGACCCAGTACTTC.

The chain joins TRBV28 to TRBJ2-2, with 9 bases that match TRBD1. The trim removed 1 base at V and 7 bases at J, leaving 7 bases unmatched. The V gene's germline CDR1 is MDHEN and CDR2 SYDVKM. The CDR3 is 16 amino acids. The CDR3 reads CASSLLQGAGDGELFF. DNA of the CDR3: TGTGCCAGCAGTTTATTACAGGGGGCTGGTGACGGGGAGCTGTTTTTT.

This clone appeared a few times. CDR3 protein: CASSQVTGGADTQYF. The CDR3, as DNA: TGTGCCAGCAGCCAAGTAACGGGAGGGGCAGATACGCAGTATTTT. The chain joins TRBV3-1 (or the pseudogene TRBV3-2) to TRBJ2-3, with 8 bases lining up with TRBD2. This CDR3 is 15 amino acids long. Unmatched junction bases numbered 4, after V lost 1 base and J lost 4 bases. Germline V gene sequence: CDR1 LGHDT, CDR2 YNNKEL (reference sequence).

This clone occurred once. The CDR3 spells CASSLAAGAGGELFF. As DNA, the CDR3 is TGTGCCAGCAGCTTAGCAGCGGGAGCCGGCGGGGAGCTGTTTTTT. The rearrangement uses TRBV11-2 and TRBJ2-2; TRBD2 matches 8 bases. Trimming removed 1 base from V and 7 bases from J; junction bases left unmatched: 5. The CDR3 has 15 residues. Germline V CDR1 and CDR2: SGHAT, FQNNGV. Based on the CDR3 plus reference TRBV11-2 and TRBJ2-2, the full variable domain is EAGVAQSPRYKIIEKRQSVAFWCNPISGHATLYWYQQILGQGPKLLIQFQNNGVVDDSQLPKDRFSAERLKGVDSTLKIQPAKLEDSAVYLCASSLAAGAGGELFFGEGSRLTVL.

V is TRBV15 and J is TRBJ1-5; the match to TRBD1 covers 7 bases. CDR1 and CDR2 from the germline V gene are LNHNV and YYDKDF (reference sequence). The CDR3 has 16 amino acids. V was clipped by 4 bases and J by 3 bases; unmatched bases: 9. The CDR3 coding sequence is TGTGCCACCAGCACTCCTTCAGGGGGAGTCAATCAGCCCCAGCATTTT. This encodes CATSTPSGGVNQPQHF. Using reference TRBV15 and TRBJ1-5 for the parts outside the CDR3, the full variable domain is DAMVIQNPRYQVTQFGKPVTLSCSQTLNHNVMYWYQQKSSQAPKLLFHYYDKDFNNEADTPDNFQSRRPNTSFCFLDIRSPGLGDTAMYLCATSTPSGGVNQPQHFGDGTRLSIL.

This clone was seen once. The rearrangement links TRBV19 to TRBJ1-5, with TRBD1 matching 7 bases. Per the germline V gene, CDR1 is LNHDA and CDR2 is SQIVND (reference sequence). J gave up 5 bases and V 5 bases, and 9 bases lay outside the gene matches. The CDR3 runs 15 residues. The CDR3 coding sequence is TGTGCCAGTAGTCTCGACAGGGTTTGGGATCAGCCCCAGCATTTT. This gives the protein CASSLDRVWDQPQHF.

This clone was recorded a few times. The chain has TRBV25-1 and TRBJ1-4; tentatively, D is TRBD1 (5 bases). Trimming removed 2 bases from V and 3 bases from J, with 7 bases in between. The germline V gene has CDR1 MGHDK and CDR2 SYGVNS. The CDR3 extends over 14 amino acids. Written as DNA, the CDR3 is TGTGCCAGCAGTGAAACAGGTCCTAATGAAAAACTGTTTTTT. Translated, it gives CASSETGPNEKLFF.

This clone was detected only once. The rearrangement links TRBV6-5 to TRBJ2-7; D is perhaps TRBD2 (6 bases). Germline V gene data show CDR1 as MNHEY and CDR2 as SVGAGI. Trimming pared 2 bases from V and 7 bases from J, leaving 15 bases between. The CDR3 runs 14 residues. The CDR3 is CASSYASKGREQYF. Written as DNA, the CDR3 is TGTGCCAGCAGTTACGCGAGCAAAGGGAGGGAGCAGTACTTC.

The V and J genes are TRBV7-9 and TRBJ1-1, with D possibly being TRBD1 (6 bases). Trimming pared 3 bases from V and 7 bases from J, leaving 12 bases between. Germline CDR1 SEHNR, CDR2 FQNEAQ (reference sequence). The CDR3 has 13 residues. In DNA form, the CDR3 reads TGTGCCAGCAGCTTGGGGGACACCTTTGAAGCTTTCTTT. Encoded protein: CASSLGDTFEAFF.

This clone was detected only a few times. The rearrangement uses TRBV4-1 and TRBJ2-7, with D possibly matching TRBD1 (6 bases). CDR3 length equals 16 residues. V lost 1 base, J lost 4 bases, and 17 bases lay in between. CDR1 and CDR2 from the germline V gene are MGHRA and YSYEKL. CDR3 loop: CASSQGLQGNRYEQYF. CDR3 DNA sequence: TGCGCCAGCAGCCAAGGACTACAGGGAAACCGGTACGAGCAGTACTTC.

V gene TRBV12-3 or TRBV12-4 combines with J gene TRBJ1-5; no reliable D call. This CDR3 is 13 amino acids long. The germline V and J ends were trimmed by 5 bases and 6 bases, with 11 bases remaining between them. The CDR3 here is CASSGDSGQPQHF. The CDR3 DNA reads as TGTGCCAGCAGTGGGGATAGCGGTCAGCCCCAGCATTTT.